Here is one T cell receptor beta chain with its context. Antigen: not known. The source of the sample is a study of graft-versus-host responses after intestinal transplantation. About the study: Recipients across the board were started on anti-thymocyte globulin induction, then kept on tacrolimus and steroids for 2 to 4 years.

This CDR3 is 12 amino acids long. The V end lost 1 base, the J end lost 8 bases, and 8 bases lay between the germline ends. The germline gives CDR1 SGHVS, CDR2 FQNEAQ. The table came from immunoSEQ multiplex PCR; TCRdb's copy has only in-frame clones and leaves some out. The sample has fewer than 110,000 clones; over 85% are singletons. The chain employs TRBV7-8 and TRBJ1-2; TRBD1 is a possible D gene (5 bases). This TCR was recovered from a human donor who received an intestinal transplant. The sequences come from unstimulated CD8+ T cells sorted from spleen or lymph node cells, collected before intestinal transplant. CDR3 residues: CASSLGGAGYTF. DNA for the CDR3: TGTGCCAGCAGCTTAGGAGGGGCGGGCTACACCTTC.